Each of the 2 T cell receptor beta chains below was sequenced from the same sample in a study of T cell repertoires in cytomegalovirus infection. One entry per CDR3 protein results from TCRdb running MiXCR on the reads. The sample yields about 490,000 distinct CDR3 sequences, about 25% seen once. Sequenced: PBMCs. These receptor sequences come from a human donor in good health (CMV status not recorded). Some clones in this sample may be carry-over from other donors' samples.

The chain is built from TRBV29-1 and TRBJ1-2; weak D call: TRBD1 (5 bases). V was trimmed by 7 bases and J by 4 bases, leaving 22 bases between them. CDR3 length: 15 residues. Germline lookup yields CDR1 SQVTM and CDR2 ANQGSEA. The CDR3 region has the DNA TGCAGCGCTCTCCTTTCTCCCCAGGGTCGCTATGGCTACACCTTC. It codes for CSALLSPQGRYGYTF.

The table lists this clonotype with many counts. V usage is TRBV7-8 and J usage is TRBJ1-2; D is perhaps TRBD1 (6 bases). This CDR3 has 13 amino acids. The V gene lost 5 bases and the J gene lost 6 bases, with 13 bases spanning the gap. Germline lookup yields CDR1 SGHVS and CDR2 FQNEAQ. For the CDR3, the DNA is TGTGCCAGCAGCCCCGGGCAGGGGAATGGCTACACCTTC. Amino acids: CASSPGQGNGYTF.